This is a list of T cell receptor beta chains from one sample in a study of T cell responses to AZD1222 COVID-19 vaccine. Here immunoSEQ multiplex PCR was the method, and the copy in TCRdb shows in-frame clones only, minus some. The table shows approximately 150,000 clones, with approximately 90% occurring only once. This specimen consisted of peripheral blood, obtained on day 0 of AZD1222 vaccination. Every receptor here comes from an adult in good health. Each CDR3 is given with its conserved first and last residue. D genes are given only for firm matches. Only part of the rows carry a size: once, few, many, or a class if the clone is expanded.

clone_size j_call v_call cdr3_length d_call cdr3_nt cdr3_aa
NA TRBJ2-2 TRBV12-1 16 NA TGTGCCAGCAGCGCTGGACCGAGATCGAACACCGGGGAGCTGTTTTTT CASSAGPRSNTGELFF
NA TRBJ2-1 TRBV12-3/TRBV12-4 12 NA TGTGCCAGCAGTTATGGCCCAGGTCAGCCGTTCTTC CASSYGPGQPFF
NA TRBJ2-7 TRBV18 15 NA TGTGCCAGCTCATCGATGACAGGCCCCTCCTACGAGCAGTACTTC CASSSMTGPSYEQYF
few TRBJ2-2 TRBV5-4 18 TRBD2 TGTGCCAGCAGCTTCCGACTAGCGGGTTACGGCGGTACCGGGGAGCTGTTTTTT CASSFRLAGYGGTGELFF
NA TRBJ1-6 TRBV7-2 15 TRBD1 TGTGCCAGCAGCTTAAATCAGGGGGCTGGGTCACCCCTCCACTTT CASSLNQGAGSPLHF
NA TRBJ2-3 TRBV19 14 NA TGTGCCAGTAGCCCGGGATGGATGACAGATACGCAGTATTTT CASSPGWMTDTQYF
NA TRBJ2-3 TRBV3-1/TRBV3-2 13 NA TGTGCCAGCAGCCCTACAGGGACAGATACGCAGTATTTT CASSPTGTDTQYF
few TRBJ1-3 TRBV27 18 NA TGTGCCAGCAGCGGACGGGGGAGGGGTCTGTTCCCTGGAAACACCATATATTTT CASSGRGRGLFPGNTIYF
NA TRBJ1-1 TRBV2 13 TRBD1 TGTGCCAGCAAGGACAGGGGACCCACTGAAGCTTTCTTT CASKDRGPTEAFF
NA TRBJ1-1 TRBV13 16 TRBD1 TGTGCCAGCAGCCTACCGACAGGGGGTGGTCTCTCTGAAGCTTTCTTT CASSLPTGGGLSEAFF
once TRBJ1-2 TRBV5-8 14 NA TGTGCCAGCAGCTGGGGGGGAGGTGCTCACGGCTACACCTTC CASSWGGGAHGYTF
NA TRBJ1-1 TRBV19 16 TRBD1 TGTGCCAGTAGTATAGGGGACAGGGGGCTTTACACTGAAGCTTTCTTT CASSIGDRGLYTEAFF
NA TRBJ1-3 TRBV5-1 16 NA TGCGCCAGCAGCTTGGATCCGGGGAACACTGGAAACACCATATATTTT CASSLDPGNTGNTIYF
NA TRBJ1-3 TRBV5-1 15 TRBD1 TGCGCCAGCAGCCACGGGACAGCCTCTGGAAACACCATATATTTT CASSHGTASGNTIYF
NA TRBJ1-6 TRBV28 12 NA TGTGCCAGCAGTTTGGACGCTCGGACCCTCCACTTT CASSLDARTLHF
NA TRBJ2-3 TRBV7-3 13 NA TGTGCCAGCACCCTCATCGGAGCAGATACGCAGTATTTT CASTLIGADTQYF
NA TRBJ2-7 TRBV18 14 NA TGTGCCAGCTCACCAGGGCCCTACTCCTACGAGCAGTACTTC CASSPGPYSYEQYF
NA TRBJ1-6 TRBV7-3 15 NA TGTGCCAGCAGCCGCGGGCGGGGGCATAATTCACCCCTCCACTTT CASSRGRGHNSPLHF
NA TRBJ1-6 TRBV30 17 NA TGTGCCTGGAGTGTATTTCAAGGACAGCCCTATAATTCACCCCTCCACTTT CAWSVFQGQPYNSPLHF
NA TRBJ2-3 TRBV23-1 17 TRBD2 TGCGCCAGCAGTCAATCGTTGACTAGCGGGAGTACAGATACGCAGTATTTT CASSQSLTSGSTDTQYF
NA TRBJ1-6 TRBV7-9 15 NA TGTGCCAGCCAAAGCCCCGGGAGCCAGAATTCACCCCTCCACTTT CASQSPGSQNSPLHF
NA TRBJ2-1 TRBV18 15 TRBD2 TGTGCCAGCTCCCCCGGGACTAGTACGTATGGTGAGCAGTTCTTC CASSPGTSTYGEQFF
few TRBJ2-1 TRBV19 11 TRBD2 TGTGCCAGTAGTAGACTAGCGGAACAGTTCTTC CASSRLAEQFF
NA TRBJ1-1 TRBV3-1/TRBV3-2 14 NA TGTGCCAGCAGCTCCGCCGGGCAGAACACTGAAGCTTTCTTT CASSSAGQNTEAFF
NA TRBJ2-1 TRBV19 14 TRBD2 TGTGCCAGTAGTCTTCCCCAGCGGGGTAATGAGCAGTTCTTC CASSLPQRGNEQFF
NA TRBJ1-3 TRBV19 15 NA TGTGCCAGTAGTACCCGGGGGGCGTCTGGAAACACCATATATTTT CASSTRGASGNTIYF
once TRBJ1-5 TRBV2 14 NA TGTGCCAGCAGCTTCCGACAGTCCAATCAGCCCCAGCATTTT CASSFRQSNQPQHF
NA TRBJ1-3 TRBV9 14 NA TGTGCCAGCAGCGTAGGACCCTCTGGAAACACCATATATTTT CASSVGPSGNTIYF
NA TRBJ1-5 TRBV7-2 18 NA TGTGCCAGCAGCTCGGAGAGAGGGGGACGTAATAGCAATCAGCCCCAGCATTTT CASSSERGGRNSNQPQHF
NA TRBJ1-2 TRBV12-3/TRBV12-4 13 TRBD1 TGTGCCAGCAGTTTTGGGCAGGGGGAAGGCTACACCTTC CASSFGQGEGYTF
once TRBJ2-3 TRBV7-2 16 TRBD2 TGTGCCAGCAGCTTCGGACTAGCGGGTGGGACAGATACGCAGTATTTT CASSFGLAGGTDTQYF
NA TRBJ2-1 TRBV12-2 14 NA TGTGCAAGTCGCTTAAAGACTAGCGGGATTGAGCAGTTCTTC CASRLKTSGIEQFF